A selection of T cell receptor beta chains follows, all from one sample in a study of T cells in Graves' hyperthyroidism and ophthalmopathy. Using its own MiXCR run on the multiplex PCR reads, TCRdb lists one record per CDR3 protein. The sample shows almost 600,000 distinct CDR3 sequences, 35% to 55% of them seen only once. Material: peripheral blood or thyroid tissue (not recorded which). Receptors were obtained from a woman aged 18-35 years with Graves' hyperthyroidism. Each CDR3 is given with its conserved first and last residue. A D gene is named only where the DNA matches it firmly. The listing skips clone size in some rows; elsewhere it reads once, few, many or a size class.

j_call v_call d_call clone_size cdr3_aa cdr3_nt
TRBJ1-1 TRBV15 - - CATSTQTTNTEAFF TGTGCCACCAGCACCCAAACAACGAACACTGAAGCTTTCTTT
TRBJ2-5 TRBV7-9 - many CASSQITGVETQYF TGTGCCAGCAGCCAAATTACTGGGGTGGAGACCCAGTACTTC
TRBJ2-3 TRBV29-1 TRBD2 few CSVAHSGRVLDTQYF TGCAGCGTTGCTCATAGCGGGAGAGTATTAGATACGCAGTATTTT
TRBJ1-2 TRBV7-6 - - CASSRSRGQSYGYTF TGTGCCAGCAGCCGTTCGAGGGGACAATCCTATGGCTACACCTTC
TRBJ2-2 TRBV7-6 TRBD2 many CASSQGPGLAGTGELFF TGTGCCAGCAGCCAAGGCCCGGGACTAGCGGGAACCGGGGAGCTGTTTTTT
TRBJ1-5 TRBV7-2 - many CASSFRDGDQPQHF TGTGCCAGCAGCTTCCGGGACGGAGATCAGCCCCAGCATTTT
TRBJ1-2 TRBV5-8 TRBD1 - CASSPGQGANYGYTF TGTGCCAGCAGCCCGGGACAGGGGGCTAACTATGGCTACACCTTC
TRBJ2-2 TRBV6-6 TRBD2 few CASSSGGLAGELFF TGTGCCAGCAGTTCGGGAGGCTTGGCCGGGGAGCTGTTTTTT
TRBJ1-5 TRBV12-5 - many CASGFRLGQPQHF TGTGCTAGTGGTTTTCGGCTGGGACAGCCCCAGCATTTT
TRBJ2-1 TRBV24-1 - once CATSDSQWEDEQFF TGTGCCACCAGTGATTCTCAGTGGGAGGATGAGCAGTTCTTC
TRBJ2-2 TRBV6-2/TRBV6-3 TRBD2 few CASSHPGAGDFPGELFF TGTGCCAGCAGTCACCCCGGGGCGGGAGATTTCCCCGGGGAGCTGTTTTTT
TRBJ1-5 TRBV5-1 - - CASSLSGDSNQPQHF TGCGCCAGCAGCTTGTCCGGGGATAGCAATCAGCCCCAGCATTTT
TRBJ2-7 TRBV7-6 - - CASSQGGVNERYF TGTGCCAGCAGCCAGGGAGGAGTGAACGAGCGGTACTTC
TRBJ2-7 TRBV10-2 TRBD2 - CASSDPGASGSHEQYF TGCGCCAGCAGTGATCCCGGGGCTAGCGGGAGTCATGAGCAGTACTTC